This TCR beta chain was obtained from a study of CD8 T cells in Susac syndrome (dated by TCRdb to about 2019). A note on the overall study: The study used repertoire sequencing to test whether antigen drove CD8+ T cell activation and differentiation in Susac syndrome. The study compared CD8+ T cell repertoire clonality among over 9 healthy donors, roughly 14 Susac syndrome patients and approximately 16 multiple sclerosis patients.

RNA was extracted using the RNeasy kit, and roughly 0.5 to 1 ug of the RNA was reverse transcribed with random hexamers. The immunoSEQ multiplex PCR assay, covering 54 Vbeta and 13 Jbeta segments, was used to amplify TCR beta CDR3 regions. PCR amplification bias was corrected by using a synthetic template baseline for primer optimization and computational correction. In the authors' own workflow: Reads were annotated to V, D and J genes according to IMGT and were analyzed with immunoSEQ Analyzer, with only productive sequences retained. To calculate clonality, Shannon entropy was normalized by log2 of the number of productive unique sequences and then subtracted from one. For each patient and control, public and private clones were evaluated within the 100 most prevalent clones. Clones were defined as Susac-specific if absent from the healthy and MS cohorts, from around 1,100 published viral clones and from other ImmuneACCESS disease sequences. The raw public data were reprocessed by TCRdb itself: fastp quality trimming at Q25, MiXCR clonotype calling, in-frame beta chains only. Records with the same CDR3 protein are collapsed into one entry carrying the most frequent genes and DNA. None of the V and J calls come from the authors' own analysis; TCRdb made them. A total of 400,000 to 550,000 distinct CDR3 sequences appear in this sample, 75% to 90% of them only once. The ten top clones hold under 0.15% of the sample.

Summary of the overall study and its limitations: The number of individuals in the TCR sequencing and HLA analysis was recognized as being relatively small.

A word on this clonotype: Its target antigen remains unknown. Base quality data are lacking; no much larger clone is found one base away.

Peripheral blood CD8+ and CD4+ T cells from healthy donors, Susac syndrome patients and multiple sclerosis patients were profiled using high-throughput TCR beta sequencing. Treatment-naive patients with stable or active relapsing-remitting disease fulfilling revised McDonald criteria were used as multiple sclerosis controls. Bulk CD8+ and CD4+ T cells were purified by magnetic negative isolation, whereas CD8+ TEMRA cells were enriched by FACS. Blood was collected in EDTA tubes and processed within 24 hours, with PBMCs isolated through density gradient centrifugation. PBMCs intended for TCR sequencing were frozen in liquid nitrogen and were later thawed in a 37 degrees C water bath. The sorted or isolated CD4+, CD8+ and CD8+ TEMRA cells had a purity of 90% or higher. According to the germline V gene, CDR1 reads LGHNT and CDR2 reads FRNRAP. Its CDR3 holds 17 amino acids, cysteine through phenylalanine. The read is trimmed to its CDR3 DNA, 51 bases read in frame from base 1. Compared with germline, V lacks 0 bases and J lacks 2 bases; bases without a gene match: 6.

Specimen: CD8+ T cells from PBMCs. This receptor chain uses TRBV12-5 and TRBJ2-1; 8 middle bases align to TRBD1. The source of this sequence is a human donor with multiple sclerosis. Here the CDR3 is given as CASGLVLRDRTYNEQFF. The DNA reads TGTGCTAGTGGTTTGGTACTTCGGGACAGGACCTACAATGAGCAGTTCTTC.